This TCR beta chain was sequenced during a study of T-cell memory formation after mild COVID-19. Whole-study findings and limits: Later expanders leaned CD4+, whereas clones that contracted between day 15 and 85 were balanced CD4/CD8.

TCRdb re-called the 5' RACE reads with MiXCR, one entry per CDR3 protein. The data contain hundreds of thousands of distinct CDR3 sequences, about a fifth of them singletons. CDR1 and CDR2 from the germline V gene are MNHEY and SVGAGI. Trimming removed 6 bases at V and 4 bases at J, with 10 bases between. CDR3 length: 13 amino acids. This clonotype was counted only a few times. Its specificity is not known. The sample consisted of PBMCs or a T cell subset sorted from them (not recorded which). The source is an adult woman who had mild COVID-19 (a few samples of this study predate the infection). Cell type and time point are not known. V gene TRBV6-5 combines with J gene TRBJ2-1, with D perhaps TRBD2 (6 bases). The CDR3 DNA reads TGTGCCAGCAGCCGGAGGGAATACAATGAGCAGTTCTTC. Amino acid sequence: CASSRREYNEQFF.